The rows below give T cell receptor beta chains drawn from one sample of a study of blood T cell repertoires in COVID-19. Measured with immunoSEQ multiplex PCR; TCRdb has only the in-frame clones, and not every one. The table has approximately 300,000 clones, less than 85% seen once. Sequenced input: PBMCs or T cells enriched from blood (not recorded which). The source is a woman aged 30 to 39 who had been exposed to COVID-19. Both conserved end residues are part of each CDR3. The order of the fields is D gene, J gene, clone size, V gene, CDR3 DNA, CDR3 protein. D genes are given only for firm matches. A clone size is listed for some rows: how often the clone was seen (once, few, many), or a class if it is expanded.

d_gene: NA
j_gene: TRBJ2-1
abundance: NA
v_gene: TRBV7-9
CDR3nt: TGTGCCAGCAGCCTTGGGGAGCGAGGCCTGGGTGAGCAGTTCTTC
CDR3aa: CASSLGERGLGEQFF

d_gene: NA
j_gene: TRBJ1-2
abundance: NA
v_gene: TRBV2
CDR3nt: TGTGCCAGCAGTCCAGGGCGGTATGGCTACACCTTC
CDR3aa: CASSPGRYGYTF

d_gene: NA
j_gene: TRBJ1-3
abundance: NA
v_gene: TRBV7-9
CDR3nt: TGTGCCAGCACCAACGGGGCACAGGGAATATATTTT
CDR3aa: CASTNGAQGIYF

d_gene: TRBD1
j_gene: TRBJ2-7
abundance: NA
v_gene: TRBV27
CDR3nt: TGTGCCAGCAGTTCGGGGACAGGGCCTACCTACGAGCAGTACTTC
CDR3aa: CASSSGTGPTYEQYF

d_gene: TRBD2
j_gene: TRBJ2-1
abundance: NA
v_gene: TRBV7-2
CDR3nt: TGTGCCAGCAGCTCCACCGGGACTAGTCATGAGCAGTTCTTC
CDR3aa: CASSSTGTSHEQFF

d_gene: NA
j_gene: TRBJ1-1
abundance: NA
v_gene: TRBV2
CDR3nt: TGTGCCAGCAGTGTCCTAGTCACTGAAGCTTTCTTT
CDR3aa: CASSVLVTEAFF

d_gene: TRBD2
j_gene: TRBJ2-7
abundance: NA
v_gene: TRBV6-5
CDR3nt: TGTGCCAGCAGTTACAGCGGGAGCGGATACGAGCAGTACTTC
CDR3aa: CASSYSGSGYEQYF

d_gene: TRBD1
j_gene: TRBJ2-3
abundance: once
v_gene: TRBV7-2
CDR3nt: TGTGCCAGCAGCGTGGACAGGCGGAACACAGATACGCAGTATTTT
CDR3aa: CASSVDRRNTDTQYF

d_gene: NA
j_gene: TRBJ1-3
abundance: NA
v_gene: TRBV19
CDR3nt: TGTGCCAGTAGTATTAACCGGACACCTAACTCTGGAAACACCATATATTTT
CDR3aa: CASSINRTPNSGNTIYF

d_gene: TRBD1
j_gene: TRBJ1-6
abundance: few
v_gene: TRBV30
CDR3nt: TGTGCCTGGACCGCTGACAGGGGCGCAAATAATTCACCCCTCCACTTT
CDR3aa: CAWTADRGANNSPLHF

d_gene: TRBD1
j_gene: TRBJ1-6
abundance: NA
v_gene: TRBV6-5
CDR3nt: TGTGCCAGCAGTTATAAGGGACAGGGCAACTCACCCCTCCACTTT
CDR3aa: CASSYKGQGNSPLHF

d_gene: TRBD2
j_gene: TRBJ2-1
abundance: NA
v_gene: TRBV5-1
CDR3nt: TGCGCCAGCAGCTCGGGACTAGCGGGGTTCAATGAGCAGTTCTTC
CDR3aa: CASSSGLAGFNEQFF

d_gene: NA
j_gene: TRBJ2-5
abundance: few
v_gene: TRBV28
CDR3nt: TGTGCCAGCAGTGGACTCCCCGACCCACAAGAGACCCAGTACTTC
CDR3aa: CASSGLPDPQETQYF

d_gene: NA
j_gene: TRBJ2-1
abundance: NA
v_gene: TRBV12-5
CDR3nt: TGTGCTAGTGGTTTGAGACAAGCCTACAATGAGCAGTTCTTC
CDR3aa: CASGLRQAYNEQFF

d_gene: NA
j_gene: TRBJ1-5
abundance: once
v_gene: TRBV27
CDR3nt: TGTGCCAGCAGCCCCCAGGGGCATCAGCCCCAGCATTTT
CDR3aa: CASSPQGHQPQHF

d_gene: NA
j_gene: TRBJ1-2
abundance: NA
v_gene: TRBV12-3/TRBV12-4
CDR3nt: TGTGCCAGCAGCCCCGGGGGGCCAGGCTACACCTTC
CDR3aa: CASSPGGPGYTF

d_gene: TRBD2
j_gene: TRBJ2-7
abundance: NA
v_gene: TRBV27
CDR3nt: TGTGCCAGCAGTTTGATGACTAGCGGGGGAGTATACGAGCAGTACTTC
CDR3aa: CASSLMTSGGVYEQYF

d_gene: TRBD2
j_gene: TRBJ2-7
abundance: once
v_gene: TRBV2
CDR3nt: TGTGCCAGCAGCGCTCCGACTAGCGGACTCTACGAGCAGTACTTC
CDR3aa: CASSAPTSGLYEQYF

d_gene: NA
j_gene: TRBJ1-3
abundance: NA
v_gene: TRBV29-1
CDR3nt: TGCAGCGTTGAAGATCCTTCGGGGTCCGCTGGAAACACCATATATTTT
CDR3aa: CSVEDPSGSAGNTIYF

d_gene: TRBD1
j_gene: TRBJ1-2
abundance: NA
v_gene: TRBV5-1
CDR3nt: TGCGCCAGCGGGACAGCACTCTATGGCTACACCTTC
CDR3aa: CASGTALYGYTF

d_gene: TRBD1
j_gene: TRBJ1-2
abundance: NA
v_gene: TRBV2
CDR3nt: TGTGCCAGCAGTGCCCCAGGGGGCACTGGCTACACCTTC
CDR3aa: CASSAPGGTGYTF

d_gene: NA
j_gene: TRBJ1-2
abundance: NA
v_gene: TRBV24-1
CDR3nt: TGTGCCACCAGTGATCCCGGAGTCGACAACTATGGCTACACCTTC
CDR3aa: CATSDPGVDNYGYTF

d_gene: TRBD2
j_gene: TRBJ2-2
abundance: NA
v_gene: TRBV13
CDR3nt: TGTGCCAGCAGCTTAGATGCTGGTGGCGGGGGGCGATCGAACACCGGGGAGCTGTTTTTT
CDR3aa: CASSLDAGGGGRSNTGELFF

d_gene: NA
j_gene: TRBJ1-3
abundance: NA
v_gene: TRBV27
CDR3nt: TGTGCCAGCAGTCTGACGGGAGGCGGTGGAAACACCATATATTTT
CDR3aa: CASSLTGGGGNTIYF

d_gene: TRBD2
j_gene: TRBJ2-5
abundance: NA
v_gene: TRBV11-2
CDR3nt: TGTGCCAGCAGCCCATCGGCTAGCGGGAGTGTGGAGACCCAGTACTTC
CDR3aa: CASSPSASGSVETQYF